This T cell receptor (beta chain) was identified during a study of technical replicates of blood from a handful of donors. CDR1 is MDHEN, CDR2 SYDVKM, per germline. The V end was cut by 3 bases, the J end by 8 bases, with 13 bases between. The CDR3 runs to 14 residues. Data came from immunoSEQ multiplex PCR; TCRdb stores just in-frame clones and leaves some out. Here the sample spans 95,000 to 100,000 clones, 90% to 96% being singletons. V gene TRBV28 combines with J gene TRBJ1-4; D is undetermined. Specimen: T cells isolated from PBMCs. This clonotype was sampled from a human donor in good health. As DNA, the CDR3 is TGTGCCAGCAGTTTGGGAGGCTTTTACGAAAAACTGTTTTTT. This codes for CASSLGGFYEKLFF. Looking up the rest from reference TRBV28 and TRBJ1-4 gives the full variable domain: DVKVTQSSRYLVKRTGEKVFLECVQDMDHENMFWYRQDPGLGLRLIYFSYDVKMKEKGDIPEGYSVSREKKERFSLILESASTNQTSMYLCASSLGGFYEKLFFGSGTQLSVL.